Below, 22 T cell receptor beta chains from the same sample are listed, as sequenced in a study of blood T cell repertoires in COVID-19. Repertoires were generated with immunoSEQ multiplex PCR, while TCRdb's copy carries only in-frame clones and drops some. The profile shows around 23,000 clones, around nine tenths of them singletons. The specimen was peripheral blood. These receptors were obtained from a human donor in a cohort sampled during active COVID-19.

This chain joins TRBV5-1 and TRBJ2-3; 8 bases fit TRBD1. Trimming at V came to 4 bases and at J to 0 bases, leaving 4 bases not matched to a gene. CDR3 length equals 15 residues. CDR1 SGHRS and CDR2 YFSETQ come from the germline V gene. This CDR3 reads CASSTQGASTDTQYF. The CDR3 nucleotides read TGCGCCAGCAGCACCCAGGGGGCCAGCACAGATACGCAGTATTTT.

The chain is built from TRBV4-1 and TRBJ1-6, with D tentatively TRBD1 (6 bases). The CDR3 totals 16 residues. From germline, CDR1 is MGHRA and CDR2 YSYEKL. V was trimmed by 1 base and J by 7 bases, leaving 14 bases between them. The chain's CDR3 is CASSQGWAGVNSPLHF. DNA of the CDR3: TGCGCCAGCAGCCAAGGCTGGGCAGGGGTGAATTCACCCCTCCACTTT.

This sequence joins TRBV19 and TRBJ2-7; 9 bases match TRBD1. The CDR3 loop spans 17 amino acids. The trim removed 6 bases at V and 7 bases at J, leaving 19 bases unmatched. In germline, CDR1 is LNHDA, CDR2 SQIVND (reference sequence). As DNA, the CDR3 is TGTGCCAGTAGCCCAGGCGGGACAGGGTTGTCTCTGGGTGAGCAGTACTTC. Protein: CASSPGGTGLSLGEQYF.

The chain recombines TRBV6-5 with TRBJ2-7, with 10 bases identical to TRBD1. After removal of 7 bases from V and 4 bases from J, the junction contained 4 bases not matched to a gene. CDR3 length equals 13 residues. CDR1 and CDR2 (germline): MNHEY, SVGAGI. CDR3 nucleotides: TGTGCCAGCACGACAGGGGGCGAGTACGAGCAGTACTTC. This gives the protein CASTTGGEYEQYF.

Regarding this clone: This sample also contains other DNA sequences that code for the same CDR3. The rearrangement joins TRBV5-1 to TRBJ1-1; D unclear. Germline V gene data show CDR1 as SGHRS and CDR2 as YFSETQ. There are 15 residues in the CDR3. Trimming shortened V by 5 bases and J by 4 bases, and 18 bases separated the two germline ends. As DNA, the CDR3 is TGCGCCAGCAGTCCTGCATCGTTCGGAGGCACTGAAGCTTTCTTT. Its translation: CASSPASFGGTEAFF. Together with reference TRBV5-1 and TRBJ1-1, the CDR3 gives the full variable domain: KAGVTQTPRYLIKTRGQQVTLSCSPISGHRSVSWYQQTPGQGLQFLFEYFSETQRNKGNFPGRFSGRQFSNSRSEMNVSTLELGDSALYLCASSPASFGGTEAFFGQGTRLTVV.

V and J are TRBV9 and TRBJ2-2; 7 bases agree with TRBD1. This CDR3 comprises 15 residues. The germline gives CDR1 SGDLS, CDR2 YYNGEE. Trimming took 1 base from V and 5 from J; bases not matched to a gene: 5. The CDR3 DNA sequence: TGTGCCAGCAGCGTAACCCACAGGGGAACCGGGGAGCTGTTTTTT. It encodes CASSVTHRGTGELFF.

The V and J genes are TRBV19 and TRBJ1-2; a possible D gene is TRBD1 (6 bases). Germline V lookup: CDR1 LNHDA, CDR2 SQIVND (reference sequence). This CDR3 comprises 13 residues. The V gene lost 5 bases and the J gene lost 4 bases, with 11 bases spanning the gap. CDR3 sequence: CASSSQGGYGYTF. In nucleotides, the CDR3 is TGTGCCAGTAGTTCACAGGGTGGCTATGGCTACACCTTC.

In this sample, this clone turned up once. V is TRBV11-2 and J is TRBJ2-1; D is ambiguous. The CDR3 is made up of 14 amino acids. V shed 7 bases and J shed 2 bases, with 12 bases lying between them. CDR1 SGHAT and CDR2 FQNNGV come from the germline V gene. CDR3 in amino acids: CASTLTNTYNEQFF. As DNA, the CDR3 is TGTGCCAGCACCTTGACAAATACCTACAATGAGCAGTTCTTC.

The V and J genes are TRBV2 and TRBJ1-1, with unresolved D. Trimming shortened V by 6 bases and J by 6 bases, and 11 bases separated the two germline ends. In germline, CDR1 is SNHLY, CDR2 FYNNEI. This CDR3 contains 12 residues. DNA of the CDR3: TGTGCCAGCAGATACCTCCTAGCTGAAGCTTTCTTT. Amino acid sequence: CASRYLLAEAFF.

In its sample, this clone was seen once. The genes are TRBV5-1 and TRBJ1-3; TRBD1 aligns across 9 bases. The CDR3 loop spans 17 amino acids. Germline trimming cut 4 bases from V and 1 base from J; bases unmatched to any gene: 9. From germline, CDR1 is SGHRS and CDR2 YFSETQ. The CDR3 nucleotides read TGCGCCAGCAGCCGAAGGGACAGGGCTTCTTCTGGAAACACCATATATTTT. Protein sequence: CASSRRDRASSGNTIYF.

J is TRBJ1-1 and V is TRBV7-9, with TRBD1 as a possible D gene (6 bases). From germline, CDR1 is SEHNR and CDR2 FQNEAQ (reference sequence). The CDR3 totals 18 residues. Trimming shortened V by 2 bases and J by 3 bases, and 22 bases separated the two germline ends. The DNA for the CDR3 is TGTGCCAGCAGCTTAAGGGGGAATGAGAGGGGCTGGGACACTGAAGCTTTCTTT. Its protein is CASSLRGNERGWDTEAFF.

The chain uses TRBV3-1 (or the pseudogene TRBV3-2) and TRBJ1-2; D not certain. The V end lost 6 bases, the J end lost 4 bases, and 12 bases lay between the germline ends. CDR1 and CDR2 (germline): LGHDT, YNNKEL (reference sequence). CDR3 length: 13 residues. DNA for the CDR3: TGTGCCAGCAGTAAATCAGAGGGCTATGGCTACACCTTC. Protein product: CASSKSEGYGYTF.

Worth noting for this clone: Compared with germline, one end of the junction differs, possibly owing to a read error. The chain uses TRBV2 and TRBJ2-2; no reliable D call. The germline CDR1 and CDR2 sequences are SNHLY and FYNNEI. The CDR3 runs 15 residues. The CDR3 spells CASREAFANTGELFF. The CDR3 DNA follows: TGTGCCAGCAGGGAAGCCTTCGCGAACACCGGGGAGCTGTTTTTT.

The chain recombines TRBV20-1 with TRBJ1-1; the D is unclear. Germline-derived CDR1 and CDR2 are DFQATT and SNEGSKA (reference sequence). The V and J ends lost 5 bases and 3 bases respectively, with 4 bases between them. The CDR3 runs 10 residues. The CDR3 protein is CSASDTEAFF. CDR3 bases: TGCAGTGCTTCGGACACTGAAGCTTTCTTT.

The rearrangement joins TRBV19 to TRBJ1-1; 9 bases align to TRBD1. The V segment lost 5 bases and the J segment 5 bases; nucleotides outside the gene matches: 9. The CDR3 length is 15 residues. Germline V gene sequence: CDR1 LNHDA, CDR2 SQIVND (reference sequence). The CDR3 region has the DNA TGTGCCAGTAGTTCGACCGGGACAGGGTTAACTGAAGCTTTCTTT. This encodes CASSSTGTGLTEAFF.

The chain uses TRBV4-3 and TRBJ2-1, with 7 bases lining up with TRBD1. V was clipped by 4 bases and J by 5 bases; unmatched bases: 14. Looked up from germline, CDR1 is LGHNA and CDR2 is YSLEER. There are 17 residues in the CDR3. The CDR3 bases are TGCGCCAGCAGCCCCGCGGTTGTGACAGGGCCTAACAATGAGCAGTTCTTC. Residues: CASSPAVVTGPNNEQFF.

The CDR3 sequence: CASSPQGANQPQHF. The CDR3 region has the DNA TGTGCCAGCAGCCCACAGGGGGCCAATCAGCCCCAGCATTTT. The V gene is TRBV7-9, the J gene TRBJ1-5, with 9 bases fitting TRBD1. Germline V CDR1 and CDR2: SEHNR, FQNEAQ (reference sequence). The ends lost 5 bases at V and 3 bases at J; junction bases unmatched: 2. The CDR3 is 14 residues long.

This rearrangement joins TRBV7-8 to TRBJ1-4, with 9 bases that match TRBD1. CDR3 size: 15 residues. CDR1 is SGHVS and CDR2 is FQNEAQ in the germline V gene. Trimming cost V 4 bases and J 8 bases; bases outside gene matches: 8. The CDR3 spells CASSSGTGFQEKLFF. CDR3 DNA sequence: TGTGCCAGCAGCTCCGGGACAGGGTTTCAGGAAAAACTGTTTTTT. Supplemented by reference TRBV7-8 and TRBJ1-4, the full variable domain reads GAGVSQSPRYKVAKRGQDVALRCDPISGHVSLFWYQQALGQGPEFLTYFQNEAQLDKSGLPSDRFFAERPEGSVSTLKIQRTQQEDSAVYLCASSSGTGFQEKLFFGSGTQLSVL.

The chain links TRBV12-3 or TRBV12-4 to TRBJ1-1, with 7 positions matching TRBD1. The CDR3 is made up of 12 amino acids. The V and J ends lost 6 bases and 6 bases, in that order; junction bases with no gene match: 4. The CDR3 DNA follows: TGTGCCAGCAGGCCCGGGACAGCTGAAGCTTTCTTT. It yields the protein CASRPGTAEAFF.

This clone was detected a few times. CDR3 sequence: CAWQLNTEAFF. DNA for the CDR3: TGTGCCTGGCAGTTGAACACTGAAGCTTTCTTT. The rearrangement uses TRBV30 and TRBJ1-1; no clear D gene. V was clipped by 5 bases and J by 0 bases, with 4 bases between them. In germline, CDR1 is GTSNPN, CDR2 SVGIG (reference sequence). This CDR3 comprises 11 residues.

J is TRBJ2-1 and V is TRBV4-1; 11 bases match TRBD2. There are 16 residues in the CDR3. With V trimmed by 0 bases and J by 7 bases, 5 bases remained unmatched. Germline CDR1 and CDR2: MGHRA and YSYEKL. CDR3 in amino acids: CASSQDGSGGANEQFF. The CDR3 coding sequence is TGCGCCAGCAGCCAAGATGGTAGCGGGGGGGCTAATGAGCAGTTCTTC.

V gene TRBV3-1 (or the pseudogene TRBV3-2) combines with J gene TRBJ2-7; no firm D call. V lost 1 base to trimming and J lost 5 bases, with 9 bases between them. Germline CDR1 is LGHDT and CDR2 is YNNKEL (reference sequence). CDR3 length equals 13 residues. The CDR3 region is CASSQVRGHEQYF. CDR3 sequence (DNA): TGTGCCAGCAGCCAAGTTAGAGGTCACGAGCAGTACTTC.